These 13 T cell receptor beta chains originate from one sample sequenced in a study of blood T cell repertoires in COVID-19. Data came from immunoSEQ multiplex PCR; TCRdb stores just in-frame clones and leaves some out. The sample includes approximately 160,000 clones, around 80% of them seen just once. The sample comprised peripheral blood. Receptors were obtained from a woman aged 55-69 years with acute or convalescent COVID-19.

The chain couples TRBV27 to TRBJ2-5; D is possibly TRBD1 (5 bases). There are 13 residues in the CDR3. Germline lookup yields CDR1 MNHEY and CDR2 SMNVEV (reference sequence). V lost 3 bases and J 4 bases, leaving 9 bases between the germline ends. The CDR3 sequence is CASSFTGLETQYF. The CDR3, as DNA: TGTGCCAGCAGTTTCACAGGCCTAGAGACCCAGTACTTC.

The chain links TRBV19 to TRBJ2-3; weak D call: TRBD1 (6 bases). The germline V and J ends were trimmed by 10 bases and 0 bases, with 11 bases remaining between them. Germline lookup yields CDR1 LNHDA and CDR2 SQIVND (reference sequence). The CDR3 totals 13 residues. The CDR3: CATRDTSTDTQYF. The CDR3 region has the DNA TGTGCCACCAGGGACACTAGCACAGATACGCAGTATTTT.

The CDR3 bases are TGTGCCAGCAGCTTCTGGGACAGCAACTTCTCCTATAATTCACCCCTCCACTTT. Its protein product is CASSFWDSNFSYNSPLHF. The rearrangement joins TRBV11-2 to TRBJ1-6, with TRBD1 matching over 7 bases. J was trimmed by 0 bases and V by 3 bases; bases with no gene match: 8. Germline assignment: CDR1 SGHAT and CDR2 FQNNGV. There are 18 residues in the CDR3.

This chain links TRBV7-8 with TRBJ1-5; 8 bases match TRBD1. CDR3 length equals 16 residues. From germline, CDR1 is SGHVS and CDR2 FQNEAQ. J was trimmed by 3 bases and V by 2 bases; bases with no gene match: 6. The CDR3 is CASSLTRDRSNQPQHF. The CDR3 nucleotides read TGTGCCAGCAGCTTAACCCGGGACAGGTCCAATCAGCCCCAGCATTTT.

This chain links TRBV10-3 with TRBJ2-3; TRBD2 matches at 9 bases. Trimming cost V 6 bases and J 1 base; bases outside gene matches: 2. The germline V gene has CDR1 ENHRY and CDR2 SYGVKD. The CDR3 runs to 14 residues. CDR3 loop: CAISASGGTDTQYF. For the CDR3, the DNA is TGTGCCATCAGCGCTAGCGGGGGCACAGATACGCAGTATTTT.

The V gene is TRBV7-2, the J gene TRBJ1-2; D is perhaps TRBD1 (5 bases). The V end was cut by 0 bases, the J end by 2 bases, with 7 bases between. This CDR3 spans 14 amino acids. The V gene's germline CDR1 is SGHTA and CDR2 FQGNSA. The CDR3 region has the DNA TGTGCCAGCAGCTTAGCGCCAGGGAACTATGGCTACACCTTC. This codes for CASSLAPGNYGYTF.

The rearrangement uses TRBV9 and TRBJ1-6; 8 bases agree with TRBD1. Germline CDR1 is SGDLS and CDR2 is YYNGEE. The CDR3 is made up of 14 amino acids. V shed 3 bases and J 6 bases; nucleotides not matched to a gene: 2. The CDR3: CASSDQGANSPLHF. CDR3 DNA: TGTGCCAGCAGCGACCAGGGGGCTAATTCACCCCTCCACTTT.

J is TRBJ1-5 and V is TRBV28, with TRBD1 as a possible D gene (5 bases). The length of the CDR3 is 16 residues. Per the germline V gene, CDR1 is MDHEN and CDR2 is SYDVKM. V lost 3 bases, J lost 3 bases, and 15 bases lay in between. The CDR3 loop reads CASSFLTRGDNQPQHF. In DNA form, the CDR3 reads TGTGCCAGCAGTTTCCTTACACGGGGGGACAATCAGCCCCAGCATTTT.

The chain uses TRBV5-1 and TRBJ2-1; D is undetermined. The V end lost 0 bases, the J end lost 7 bases, and 17 bases lay between the germline ends. The CDR3 totals 16 residues. CDR1 is SGHRS and CDR2 is YFSETQ in the germline V gene. The CDR3 loop is CASSLGNGLASNEQFF. As DNA, the CDR3 is TGCGCCAGCAGCTTGGGTAACGGATTAGCCTCTAATGAGCAGTTCTTC.

The table lists this clone with a count of one. The chain links TRBV5-4 to TRBJ2-1; TRBD2 aligns across 8 bases. Trimming at V came to 1 base and at J to 1 base, leaving 1 base not matched to a gene. Germline CDR1 and CDR2: SGHNT and YYREEE (reference sequence). CDR3 size: 15 residues. The CDR3 region has the DNA TGTGCCAGCAGCTTGCCGGGGGGGTCCTACAATGAGCAGTTCTTC. This translates into CASSLPGGSYNEQFF.

This clone was seen only a few times. This chain uses TRBV6-5 with TRBJ1-4; 7 nucleotides line up with TRBD1. V trimming: 6 bases; J trimming: 8 bases; junction bases outside the gene matches: 6. The CDR3 is 13 amino acids. Germline lookup yields CDR1 MNHEY and CDR2 SVGAGI. In nucleotides, the CDR3 is TGTGCCAGCAGCGGACAGGAGGGGGAAAAACTGTTTTTT. Residues: CASSGQEGEKLFF.

The gene calls are TRBV5-4 and TRBJ2-7, with 11 bases matching TRBD2. This CDR3 has 15 amino acids. Germline CDR1 and CDR2: SGHNT and YYREEE (reference sequence). The J segment lost 2 bases and the V segment lost 2 bases, leaving 3 bases of the junction unmatched. The CDR3 sequence: CASSFASGGTYEQYF. DNA of the CDR3: TGTGCCAGCAGCTTTGCTAGCGGGGGGACCTACGAGCAGTACTTC.

The rearrangement joins TRBV28 to TRBJ1-6; D call uncertain. V lost 6 bases to trimming and J lost 0 bases, with 12 bases between them. Germline V gene lookup returns CDR1 MDHEN and CDR2 SYDVKM. This CDR3 is built from 16 residues. CDR3 DNA sequence: TGTGCCAGCAGAAAGATCGGGAGCTCCTATAATTCACCCCTCCACTTT. This encodes CASRKIGSSYNSPLHF.